This T cell receptor beta chain was documented in a study of naive and memory T cell subsets. This clonotype was counted at least ten times. What it binds is not known. The trim removed 0 bases at V and 2 bases at J, leaving 9 bases unmatched. Looked up from germline, CDR1 is LGHNA and CDR2 is YSLEER. This CDR3 has 17 residues. The SP2 primer and nested alpha and beta constant region primers amplified ligated cDNA in four rounds. TCRdb itself ran the UMI-ligation and nested PCR reads through MiXCR, one entry per CDR3 protein. The sample lists some 25,000 distinct CDR3 sequences, 5.2% occurring once. Overall study results and limits: Potentially, T cell activation and differentiation skew this RNA-based measurement.

An oligonucleotide containing a UMI was ligated to the 3' end of TCR cDNA. Sequenced input: blood. The V gene is TRBV4-3, the J gene TRBJ1-2; 7 bases agree with TRBD1. The clonotype originates from an adult in good health. The CDR3 loop is CASSQDHGQAYNYGYTF. The CDR3 DNA follows: TGCGCCAGCAGCCAAGATCACGGACAGGCGTACAACTATGGCTACACCTTC.